This T cell receptor (beta chain) is drawn from a study of cytotoxic CD8 clonotypes in ibrutinib-treated CLL. Background on the study: Some 10 relapsed/refractory, roughly 16 treatment-naive; under 18 IGHV unmutated. Notes on the study in general: Sustained-remission and progressing patients were not sampled at matched times.

Clones were sequenced by immunoSEQ multiplex PCR, and TCRdb holds only the in-frame ones, with some missing. The sample contains a few hundred thousand clones, 67% of which appear only once. Turning to this clone: Its cognate antigen is unknown.

PBMCs that had been cryopreserved were the source of about 2 micrograms of genomic DNA for TCR beta libraries. CDR1 SGHKS and CDR2 YYEKEE come from the germline V gene (reference sequence). V was cut by 4 bases and J by 7 bases, with 8 bases left in between. The CDR3 sequence is 12 residues long. This receptor was identified in a human donor with chronic lymphocytic leukemia. The specimen comprised PBMCs, sampled after 36 months of ibrutinib treatment. This chain joins TRBV5-5 and TRBJ2-2; D is unclear. The CDR3, as DNA: TGTGCCAGCAGCCTGCCATACGGGGAGCTGTTTTTT. As protein: CASSLPYGELFF.